The clone carrying this T cell receptor beta chain was seen many times. These data are taken from a study of T cells after yellow fever vaccination. The germline gives CDR1 MDHEN, CDR2 SYDVKM. Trimming cost V 3 bases and J 5 bases; bases outside gene matches: 4. CDR3 length: 16 amino acids. TCRdb processed the 5' RACE reads anew with MiXCR; each CDR3 protein has one entry. Among tens of thousands of distinct CDR3 sequences listed, less than 8% were seen once. This rearrangement joins TRBV28 to TRBJ2-1; TRBD2 agrees at 13 bases. This receptor was obtained from a man aged 18 to 29 who received the YFV17D yellow fever vaccine. The source was CD8+ T cells not binding an NS4B(214-222) dextramer, sorted from PBMCs, collected approximately 40 days after the first yellow fever vaccination. CDR3 protein: CASSFGTSGVDNEQFF. CDR3 bases: TGTGCCAGCAGTTTCGGGACTAGCGGGGTCGACAATGAGCAGTTCTTC.